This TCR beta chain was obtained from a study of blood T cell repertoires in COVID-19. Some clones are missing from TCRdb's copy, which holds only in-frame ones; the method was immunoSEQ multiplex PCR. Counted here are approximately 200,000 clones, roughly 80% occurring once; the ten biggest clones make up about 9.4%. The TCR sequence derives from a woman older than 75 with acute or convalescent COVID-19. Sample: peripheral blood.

CDR3 region: CASSLGWYMQGHSPLHF. CDR3 bases: TGTGCCAGCAGCTTAGGGTGGTATATGCAGGGCCATTCACCCCTCCACTTT. This chain joins TRBV7-2 and TRBJ1-6; tentatively, D is TRBD1 (5 bases). V lost 1 base to trimming and J lost 8 bases, with 18 bases between them. The CDR3 has 17 amino acids. Germline CDR1 is SGHTA and CDR2 is FQGNSA.